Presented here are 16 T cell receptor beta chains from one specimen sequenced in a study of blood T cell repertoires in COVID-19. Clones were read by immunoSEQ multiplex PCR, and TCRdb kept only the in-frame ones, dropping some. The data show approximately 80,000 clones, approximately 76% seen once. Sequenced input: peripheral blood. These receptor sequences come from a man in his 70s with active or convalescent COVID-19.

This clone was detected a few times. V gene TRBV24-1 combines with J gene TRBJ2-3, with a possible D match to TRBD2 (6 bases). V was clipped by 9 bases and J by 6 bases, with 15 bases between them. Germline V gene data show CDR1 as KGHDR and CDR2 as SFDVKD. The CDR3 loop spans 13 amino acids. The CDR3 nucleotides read TGTGCCACCGAAAGCGGGTCGTCGGATACGCAGTATTTT. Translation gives CATESGSSDTQYF.

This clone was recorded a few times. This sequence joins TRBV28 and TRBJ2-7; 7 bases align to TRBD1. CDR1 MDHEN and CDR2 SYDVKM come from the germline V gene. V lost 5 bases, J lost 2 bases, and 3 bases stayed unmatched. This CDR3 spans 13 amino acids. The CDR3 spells CASSGDSTYEQYF. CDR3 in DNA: TGTGCCAGCAGTGGGGACAGCACCTACGAGCAGTACTTC.

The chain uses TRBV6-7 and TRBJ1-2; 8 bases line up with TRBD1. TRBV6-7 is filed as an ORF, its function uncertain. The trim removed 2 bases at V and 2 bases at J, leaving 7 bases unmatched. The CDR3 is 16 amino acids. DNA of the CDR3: TGTGCCAGCAGTTACCCCACCTGGACAGGGAACTATGGCTACACCTTC. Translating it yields CASSYPTWTGNYGYTF.

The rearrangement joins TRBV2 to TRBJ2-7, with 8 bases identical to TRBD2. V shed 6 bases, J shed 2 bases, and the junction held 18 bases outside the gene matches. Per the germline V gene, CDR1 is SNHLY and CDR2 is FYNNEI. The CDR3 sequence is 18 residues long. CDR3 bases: TGTGCCAGCAGAGTGTCCCCGGGGGGGGACACTTCTACCTACGAGCAGTACTTC. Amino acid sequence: CASRVSPGGDTSTYEQYF. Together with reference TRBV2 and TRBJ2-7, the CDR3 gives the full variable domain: EPEVTQTPSHQVTQMGQEVILRCVPISNHLYFYWYRQILGQKVEFLVSFYNNEISEKSEIFDDQFSVERPDGSNFTLKIRSTKLEDSAMYFCASRVSPGGDTSTYEQYFGPGTRLTVT.

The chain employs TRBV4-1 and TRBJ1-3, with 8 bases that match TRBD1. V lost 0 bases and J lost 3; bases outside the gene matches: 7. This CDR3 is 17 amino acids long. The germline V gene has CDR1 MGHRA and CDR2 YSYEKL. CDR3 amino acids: CASSQDFQGAYGNTIYF. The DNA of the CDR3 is TGCGCCAGCAGCCAAGATTTCCAGGGGGCGTATGGAAACACCATATATTTT.

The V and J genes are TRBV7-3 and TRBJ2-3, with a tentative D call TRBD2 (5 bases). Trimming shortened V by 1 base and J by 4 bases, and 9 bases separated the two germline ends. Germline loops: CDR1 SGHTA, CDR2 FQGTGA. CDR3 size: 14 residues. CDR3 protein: CASSLNPSSDTQYF. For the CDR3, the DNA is TGTGCCAGCAGCTTAAACCCTAGCTCAGATACGCAGTATTTT.

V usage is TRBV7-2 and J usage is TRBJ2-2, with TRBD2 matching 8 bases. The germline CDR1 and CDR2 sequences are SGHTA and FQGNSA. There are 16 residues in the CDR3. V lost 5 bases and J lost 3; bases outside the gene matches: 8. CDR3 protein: CASSPLSGKHTGELFF. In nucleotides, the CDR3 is TGTGCCAGCAGCCCCCTTAGCGGGAAGCACACCGGGGAGCTGTTTTTT. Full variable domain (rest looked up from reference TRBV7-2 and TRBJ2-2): GAGVSQSPSNKVTEKGKDVELRCDPISGHTALYWYRQSLGQGLEFLIYFQGNSAPDKSGLPSDRFSAERTGGSVSTLTIQRTQQEDSAVYLCASSPLSGKHTGELFFGEGSRLTVL.

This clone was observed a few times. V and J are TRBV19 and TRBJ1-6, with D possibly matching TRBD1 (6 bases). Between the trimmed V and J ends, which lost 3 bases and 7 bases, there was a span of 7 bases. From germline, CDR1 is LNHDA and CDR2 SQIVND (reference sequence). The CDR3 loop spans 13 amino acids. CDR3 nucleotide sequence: TGTGCCAGTAGTATTACAGGGAATTCACCCCTCCACTTT. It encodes CASSITGNSPLHF.

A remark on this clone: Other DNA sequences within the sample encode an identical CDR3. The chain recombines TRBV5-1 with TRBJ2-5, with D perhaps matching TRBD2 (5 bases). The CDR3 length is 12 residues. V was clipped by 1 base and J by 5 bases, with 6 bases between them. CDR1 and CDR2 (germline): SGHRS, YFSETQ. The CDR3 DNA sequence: TGCGCCAGCAGCTTGACTAGGGAGACCCAGTACTTC. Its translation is CASSLTRETQYF.

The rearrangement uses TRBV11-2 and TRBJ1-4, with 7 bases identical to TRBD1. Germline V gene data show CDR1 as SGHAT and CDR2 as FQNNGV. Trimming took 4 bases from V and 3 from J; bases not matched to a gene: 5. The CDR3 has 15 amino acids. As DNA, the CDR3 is TGTGCCAGCAGCTGGGGCCAGGGGGCTAATGAAAAACTGTTTTTT. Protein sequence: CASSWGQGANEKLFF. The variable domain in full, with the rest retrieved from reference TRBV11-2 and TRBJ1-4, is EAGVAQSPRYKIIEKRQSVAFWCNPISGHATLYWYQQILGQGPKLLIQFQNNGVVDDSQLPKDRFSAERLKGVDSTLKIQPAKLEDSAVYLCASSWGQGANEKLFFGSGTQLSVL.

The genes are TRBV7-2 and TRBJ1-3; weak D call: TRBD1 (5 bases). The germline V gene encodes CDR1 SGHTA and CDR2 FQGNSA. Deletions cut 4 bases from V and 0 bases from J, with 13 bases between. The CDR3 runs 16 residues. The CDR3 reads CASSWWGEASGNTIYF. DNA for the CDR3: TGTGCCAGCAGCTGGTGGGGGGAAGCCTCTGGAAACACCATATATTTT.

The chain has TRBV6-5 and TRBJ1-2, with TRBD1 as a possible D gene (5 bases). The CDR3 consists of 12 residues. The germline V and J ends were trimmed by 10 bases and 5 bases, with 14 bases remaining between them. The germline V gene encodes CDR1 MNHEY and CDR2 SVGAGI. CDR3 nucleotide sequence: TGTGCCACTATTGGGGGAGGGTATGGCTACACCTTC. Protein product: CATIGGGYGYTF.

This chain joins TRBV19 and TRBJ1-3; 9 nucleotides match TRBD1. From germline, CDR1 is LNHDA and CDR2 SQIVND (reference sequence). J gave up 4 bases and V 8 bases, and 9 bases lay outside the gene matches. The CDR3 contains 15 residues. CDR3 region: CASGLQGQGGNTIYF. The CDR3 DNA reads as TGTGCCAGTGGTTTACAGGGACAGGGCGGAAACACCATATATTTT.

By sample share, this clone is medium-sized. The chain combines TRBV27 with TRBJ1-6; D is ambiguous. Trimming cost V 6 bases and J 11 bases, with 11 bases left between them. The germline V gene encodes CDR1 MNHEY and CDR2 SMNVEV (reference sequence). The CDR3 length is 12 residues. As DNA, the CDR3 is TGTGCCAGCAGCTCTGGGGAGACACCCCTCCACTTT. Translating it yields CASSSGETPLHF.

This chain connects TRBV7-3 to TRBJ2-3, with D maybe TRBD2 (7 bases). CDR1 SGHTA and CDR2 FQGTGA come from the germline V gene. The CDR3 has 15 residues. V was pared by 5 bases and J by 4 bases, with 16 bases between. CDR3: CASSPSGGAADTQYF. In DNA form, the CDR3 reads TGTGCCAGCAGCCCCAGTGGGGGGGCGGCAGATACGCAGTATTTT.

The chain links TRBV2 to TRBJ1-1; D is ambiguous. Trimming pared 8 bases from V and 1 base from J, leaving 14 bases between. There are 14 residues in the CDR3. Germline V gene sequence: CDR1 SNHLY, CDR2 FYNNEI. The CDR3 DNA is TGTGCCAGCGGGAGCGGCCAGAAGAACACTGAAGCTTTCTTT. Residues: CASGSGQKNTEAFF.